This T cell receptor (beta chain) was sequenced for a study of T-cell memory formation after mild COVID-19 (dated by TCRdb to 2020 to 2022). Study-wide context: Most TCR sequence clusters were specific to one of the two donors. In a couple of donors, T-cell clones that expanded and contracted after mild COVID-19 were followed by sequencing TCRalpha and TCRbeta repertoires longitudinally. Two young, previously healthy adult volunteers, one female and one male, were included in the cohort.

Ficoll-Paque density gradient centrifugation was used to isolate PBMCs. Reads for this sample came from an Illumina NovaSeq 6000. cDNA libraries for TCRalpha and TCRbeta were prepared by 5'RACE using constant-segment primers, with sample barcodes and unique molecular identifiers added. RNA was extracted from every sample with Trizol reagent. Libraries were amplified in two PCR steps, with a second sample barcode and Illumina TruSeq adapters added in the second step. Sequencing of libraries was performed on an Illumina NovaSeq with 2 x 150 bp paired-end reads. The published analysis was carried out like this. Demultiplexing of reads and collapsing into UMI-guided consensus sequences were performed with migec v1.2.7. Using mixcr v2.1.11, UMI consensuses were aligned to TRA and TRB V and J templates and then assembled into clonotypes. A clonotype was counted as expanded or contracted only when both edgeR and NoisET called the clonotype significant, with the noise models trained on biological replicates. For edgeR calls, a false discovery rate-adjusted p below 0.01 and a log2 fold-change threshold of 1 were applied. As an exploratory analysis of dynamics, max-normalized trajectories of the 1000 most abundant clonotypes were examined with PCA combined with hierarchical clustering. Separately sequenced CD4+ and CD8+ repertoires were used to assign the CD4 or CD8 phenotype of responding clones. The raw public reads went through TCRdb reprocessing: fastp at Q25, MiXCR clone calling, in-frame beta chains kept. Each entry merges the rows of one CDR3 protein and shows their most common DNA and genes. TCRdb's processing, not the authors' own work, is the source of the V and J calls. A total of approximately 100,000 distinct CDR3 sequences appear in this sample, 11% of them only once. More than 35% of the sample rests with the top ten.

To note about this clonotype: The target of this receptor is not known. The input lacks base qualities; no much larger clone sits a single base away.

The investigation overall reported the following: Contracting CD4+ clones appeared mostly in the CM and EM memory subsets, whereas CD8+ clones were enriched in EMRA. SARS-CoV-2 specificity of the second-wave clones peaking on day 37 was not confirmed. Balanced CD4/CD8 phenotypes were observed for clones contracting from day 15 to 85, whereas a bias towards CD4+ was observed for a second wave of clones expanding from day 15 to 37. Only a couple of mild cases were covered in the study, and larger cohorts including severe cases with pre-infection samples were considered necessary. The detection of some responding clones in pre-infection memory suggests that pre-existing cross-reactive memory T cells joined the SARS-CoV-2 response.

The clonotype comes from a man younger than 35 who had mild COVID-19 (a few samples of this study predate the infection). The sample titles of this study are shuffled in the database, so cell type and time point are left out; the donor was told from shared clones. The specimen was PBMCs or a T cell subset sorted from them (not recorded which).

This receptor carries the CDR3 CASSLDGTSNYGYTF. The bases are TGTGCCAGCAGTTTGGACGGGACATCTAACTATGGCTACACCTTC. Recombination joined TRBV12-3 or TRBV12-4 with TRBJ1-2, and the D gene may be TRBD1, 6 bases matching. V is clipped by 3 bases and J by 0 bases, and the sequence between their germline boundaries is 11 bases long. The CDR3 covers 15 residues, taking in both the cysteine and the phenylalanine. The CDR3 DNA has 45 bases and is translated from base 1.